Described below is a single T cell receptor (beta chain) sequence and its context. Its cognate antigen is unknown. Making use of molecular barcodes, quantitative 5'-RACE generated TCR beta libraries. Using its own MiXCR run on the 5' RACE reads, TCRdb lists one record per CDR3 protein. Of about 240,000 distinct CDR3 sequences listed, approximately 9% are singletons. The data were obtained in a study of CD8 T cells in ankylosing spondylitis. The CDR3 spans 17 residues. With 2 bases removed from V and 1 base from J, the gap between germline ends came to 17 bases. The germline V gene has CDR1 DFQATT and CDR2 SNEGSKA (reference sequence). Study conclusions and caveats: Disease-linked clones were reportedly significantly enriched in matched ankylosing spondylitis synovial fluid. Reactive arthritis synovial fluid and blood were previously reported to contain some motif variants.

The clonotype was recovered from a male donor with ankylosing spondylitis or in good health (not recorded which). V and J are TRBV20-1 and TRBJ1-4; a possible D gene is TRBD1 (5 bases). Sequenced: blood, either unsorted or a sorted T cell fraction (not recorded which). CDR3 amino acids: CSARFNEGIRTNEKLFF. Written as DNA, the CDR3 is TGCAGTGCTAGATTTAATGAGGGGATCCGAACTAATGAAAAACTGTTTTTT.